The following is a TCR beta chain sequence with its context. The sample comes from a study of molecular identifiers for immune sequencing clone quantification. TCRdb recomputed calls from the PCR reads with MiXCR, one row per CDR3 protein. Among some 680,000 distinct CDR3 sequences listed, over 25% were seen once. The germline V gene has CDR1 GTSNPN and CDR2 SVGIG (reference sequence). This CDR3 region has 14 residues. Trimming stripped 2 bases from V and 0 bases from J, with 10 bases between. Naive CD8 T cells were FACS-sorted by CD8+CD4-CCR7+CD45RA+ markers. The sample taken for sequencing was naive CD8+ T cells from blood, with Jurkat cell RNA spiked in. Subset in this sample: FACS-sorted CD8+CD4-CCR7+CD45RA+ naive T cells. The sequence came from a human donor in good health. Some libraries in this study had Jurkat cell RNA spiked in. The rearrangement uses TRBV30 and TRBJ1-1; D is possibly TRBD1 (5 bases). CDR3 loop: CAWSYGGMNTEAFF. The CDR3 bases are TGTGCCTGGAGTTACGGGGGGATGAACACTGAAGCTTTCTTT. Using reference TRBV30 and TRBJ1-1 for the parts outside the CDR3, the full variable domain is SQTIHQWPATLVQPVGSPLSLECTVEGTSNPNLYWYRQAAGRGLQLLFYSVGIGQISSEVPQNLSASRPQDRQFILSSKKLLLSDSGFYLCAWSYGGMNTEAFFGQGTRLTVV.